Sequencing of this T cell receptor beta chain was carried out in a study of blood T cell repertoires in COVID-19. As processed by the authors: Scientists estimated how many nucleated cells there were by amplifying reference gene primers. Generated by immunoSEQ multiplex PCR, the TCRdb table keeps only in-frame clones and is missing some. V, J and clone size are those of that table, while D and trimming were read from the DNA. The data hold roughly 500,000 clones, with 88% observed a single time. Adults between about 18 and 95 years of age took part from 24 US areas. Membership in each cohort depended on participant-reported clinical history. Recovered status applied to Cohort 3 donors who had two consecutive negative PCRs. It also applied to those with clearance or with symptom resolution. Trimming left V 3 bases short and J 6 bases short, with 12 bases between. Germline CDR1 and CDR2: DFQATT and SNEGSKA (reference sequence). This CDR3 is 14 amino acids long.

The specimen was PBMCs or T cells enriched from blood (not recorded which). The origin of this receptor is a woman between 40 and 50 years old who had recovered from COVID-19. The rearrangement links TRBV20-1 to TRBJ1-6; D remains ambiguous. This CDR3 reads CSASVDSVNSPLHF. In DNA, the CDR3 is TGCAGTGCTAGTGTCGACTCCGTTAATTCACCCCTCCACTTT.